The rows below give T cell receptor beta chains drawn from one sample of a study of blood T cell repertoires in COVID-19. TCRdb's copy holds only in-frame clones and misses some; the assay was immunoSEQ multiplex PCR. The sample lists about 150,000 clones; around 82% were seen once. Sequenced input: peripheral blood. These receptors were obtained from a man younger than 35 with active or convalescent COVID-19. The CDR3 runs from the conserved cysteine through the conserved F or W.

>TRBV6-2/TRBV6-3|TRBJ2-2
CASSTLTSGRSTGELFF
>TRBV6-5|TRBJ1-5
CASRKSGEWQPQHF
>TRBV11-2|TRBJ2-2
CASSLDGRETGELFF
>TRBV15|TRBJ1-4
CATSRGRLGPGTNEKLFF
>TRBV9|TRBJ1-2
CASSGTRWGRDGYTF
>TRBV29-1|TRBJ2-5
CSVDGLAGGIQETQYF
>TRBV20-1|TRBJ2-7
CSASSGGAAYGEQYF
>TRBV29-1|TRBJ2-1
CSVDGTEGYNEQFF
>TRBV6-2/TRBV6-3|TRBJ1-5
CASSPRTGGSQPQHF
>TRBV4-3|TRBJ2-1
CASSPERADAGTNEQFF
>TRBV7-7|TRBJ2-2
CASSLGRDRGTGELFF
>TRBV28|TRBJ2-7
CASSFVGTGAYEQYF
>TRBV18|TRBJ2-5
CASSPTGDKETQYF
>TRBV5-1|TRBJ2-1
CASSSTGDSYNEQFF
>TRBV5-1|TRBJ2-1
CASCENLAGDNEQFF
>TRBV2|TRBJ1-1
CASRPDRDNTEAFF
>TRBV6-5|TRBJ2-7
CASSWGTGGDEQYF
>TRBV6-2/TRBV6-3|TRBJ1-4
CASSTGPDRGKLFF
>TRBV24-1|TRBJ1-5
CATSEAVSGFNQPQHF
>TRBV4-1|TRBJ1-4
CASSPYRGEKLFF
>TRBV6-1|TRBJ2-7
CASSERTGEFYEQYF
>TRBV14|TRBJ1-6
CASSPGQMVPLHF
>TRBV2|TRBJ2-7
CASSPNGGSYEQYF
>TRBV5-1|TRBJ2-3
CASSLILAGGTDTQYF
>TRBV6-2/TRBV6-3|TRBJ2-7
CASSYLLGQGPINSYEQYF
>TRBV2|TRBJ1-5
CASTLDRANQPQHF
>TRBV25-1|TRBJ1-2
CASSSRVDGYGYTF
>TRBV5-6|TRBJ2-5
CASSLSGSETQYF
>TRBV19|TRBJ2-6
CASSTRTGVSGANVLTF
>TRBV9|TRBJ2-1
CASSPRGAEARYGEQFF
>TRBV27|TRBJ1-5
CASSSRAGPQHF
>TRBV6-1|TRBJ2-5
CASSDPTPTQYF
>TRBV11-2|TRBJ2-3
CASSLGRAADTQYF
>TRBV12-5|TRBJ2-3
CASGLPTFGVNTDTQYF
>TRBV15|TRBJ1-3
CATSRDGPAGRSGNTIYF
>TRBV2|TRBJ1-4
CASSERRGEKLFF
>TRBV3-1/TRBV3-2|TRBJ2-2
CASSQDWRYANTGELFF
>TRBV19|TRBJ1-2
CASTRGTGGFEDYGYTF
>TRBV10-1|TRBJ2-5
CASSGVREETQYF
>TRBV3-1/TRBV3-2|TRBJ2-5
CASSRGLAGGQETQYF
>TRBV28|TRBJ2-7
CASRPRGQGAYEQYF
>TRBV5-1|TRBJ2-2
CASRTDRGLVGELFF
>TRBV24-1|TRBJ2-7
CATSDSRQGPSYEQYF
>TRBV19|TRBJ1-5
CASRLGGGNQPQHF
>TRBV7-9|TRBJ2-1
CASSRDRSYNEQFF
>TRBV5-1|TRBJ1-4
CASSSQGQGDRKLFF
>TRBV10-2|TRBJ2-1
CASSEASGTYNEQFF
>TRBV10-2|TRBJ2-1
CASKRRDEQFF
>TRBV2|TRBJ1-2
CASSERQNYGYTF
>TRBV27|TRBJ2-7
CASSLSSGSSGGPYEQYF
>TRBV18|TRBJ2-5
CASSQRTGVTETQYF
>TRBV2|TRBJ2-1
CASSEDRGRNEQFF